The next 29 T cell receptor beta chains were all read from a single sample in a study of CD8 T cells in ankylosing spondylitis. Each CDR3 protein is one row after TCRdb ran MiXCR on the 5' RACE reads. The table has about 35,000 distinct CDR3 sequences, 2.5% to 3.5% seen once. Sequencing was performed on blood, either unsorted or a sorted T cell fraction (not recorded which). These receptor sequences come from a male donor with ankylosing spondylitis or in good health (not recorded which).

In its sample, this clonotype is medium-sized. V usage is TRBV9 and J usage is TRBJ2-5, with D uncertain. The CDR3 sequence is 12 residues long. Trimming left V 3 bases short and J 7 bases short, with 10 bases between. Germline V gene lookup returns CDR1 SGDLS and CDR2 YYNGEE. CDR3 sequence reads: CASSENVGTQYF. The CDR3 region has the DNA TGTGCCAGCAGCGAAAACGTAGGGACCCAGTACTTC.

V usage is TRBV9 and J usage is TRBJ2-3; D may be TRBD1 or TRBD2 (5 bases each). Germline V gene data show CDR1 as SGDLS and CDR2 as YYNGEE. The CDR3 has 16 residues. Between the trimmed V and J ends, which lost 0 bases and 2 bases, there was a span of 13 bases. The CDR3 is CASSVEGTRVTDTQYF. As DNA, the CDR3 is TGTGCCAGCAGCGTAGAAGGGACCCGAGTCACAGATACGCAGTATTTT.

This clonotype appeared many times. V is TRBV9 and J is TRBJ1-3, with unresolved D. V was pared by 3 bases and J by 0 bases, with 10 bases between. Germline V gene sequence: CDR1 SGDLS, CDR2 YYNGEE. The CDR3 runs to 15 residues. The chain's CDR3 is CASSADGYSGNTIYF. The CDR3 coding sequence is TGTGCCAGCAGCGCCGACGGATACTCTGGAAACACCATATATTTT.

This clonotype was recorded many times. J is TRBJ2-3 and V is TRBV9, with 7 bases lining up with TRBD2. Germline V gives CDR1 SGDLS, CDR2 YYNGEE. This CDR3 is 15 amino acids long. Unmatched junction bases numbered 5, after V lost 0 bases and J lost 4 bases. The CDR3 bases are TGTGCCAGCAGCGTAGTTTCTGGGAGGGCAGATACGCAGTATTTT. Translation gives CASSVVSGRADTQYF.

This clonotype was found many times. The chain links TRBV21-1 to TRBJ2-7; the table's D call TRBD2 went unverified against the DNA. TRBV21-1 has pseudogene status. The CDR3 has 16 residues. CDR3 DNA: TGTGCCAGCAGCTCCCTTAGACTAACATTACTCTACGAGCAGTACGTC. Translated: CASSSLRLTLLYEQYV.

This clonotype was seen at least ten times. The chain combines TRBV9 with TRBJ2-2, with TRBD1 matching over 10 bases. The CDR3 has 15 amino acids. The germline V gene has CDR1 SGDLS and CDR2 YYNGEE. V shed 3 bases and J 4 bases; nucleotides not matched to a gene: 3. For the CDR3, the DNA is TGTGCCAGCAGCGCATGGACAGGGGGCACCGGGGAGCTGTTTTTT. Translation gives CASSAWTGGTGELFF. The full variable domain, in which reference TRBV9 and TRBJ2-2 provide the parts outside the CDR3, is DSGVTQTPKHLITATGQRVTLRCSPRSGDLSVYWYQQSLDQGLQFLIQYYNGEERAKGNILERFSAQQFPDLHSELNLSSLELGDSALYFCASSAWTGGTGELFFGEGSRLTVL.

The table lists this clonotype with many counts. The chain uses TRBV9 and TRBJ2-5, with a possible D match to TRBD1 (5 bases). There are 14 residues in the CDR3. V dropped 4 bases and J dropped 2 bases, with 12 bases sitting between them. Germline V gene lookup returns CDR1 SGDLS and CDR2 YYNGEE. The CDR3 DNA sequence: TGTGCCAGCAGCCAGCAGGGATGGCAAGAGACCCAGTACTTC. Amino acid sequence: CASSQQGWQETQYF.

Many counts were recorded for this clonotype. The chain couples TRBV9 to TRBJ1-3; tentative D call: TRBD1 (6 bases). The CDR3 totals 16 residues. Trimming left V 3 bases short and J 0 bases short, with 13 bases between. Germline CDR1 reads SGDLS; CDR2 reads YYNGEE. The CDR3 DNA sequence: TGTGCCAGCAGCGGAAGACAGGATAGCTCTGGAAACACCATATATTTT. As protein: CASSGRQDSSGNTIYF.

This clonotype showed up just a few times. The gene calls are TRBV9 and TRBJ2-3; D remains unclear. Between the trimmed V and J ends, which lost 4 bases and 5 bases, there was a span of 8 bases. Germline V gene data show CDR1 as SGDLS and CDR2 as YYNGEE. This CDR3 contains 12 residues. The DNA of the CDR3 is TGTGCCAGCAGCTCCCGGCAAGATACGCAGTATTTT. As protein: CASSSRQDTQYF.

This clonotype showed up many times. The chain recombines TRBV9 with TRBJ1-6; no reliable D call. Per the germline V gene, CDR1 is SGDLS and CDR2 is YYNGEE. V shed 4 bases and J shed 7 bases, with 12 bases lying between them. The CDR3 spans 14 residues. The CDR3 region is CASSPGNLNSPLHF. Here the CDR3 DNA reads TGTGCCAGCAGCCCCGGGAATCTAAATTCACCCCTCCACTTT. The full variable domain, in which reference TRBV9 and TRBJ1-6 provide the parts outside the CDR3, is DSGVTQTPKHLITATGQRVTLRCSPRSGDLSVYWYQQSLDQGLQFLIQYYNGEERAKGNILERFSAQQFPDLHSELNLSSLELGDSALYFCASSPGNLNSPLHFGNGTRLTVT.

This clonotype was seen many times. The genes are TRBV9 and TRBJ2-3; D gene uncertain. The CDR3 covers 14 residues. The germline V gene has CDR1 SGDLS and CDR2 YYNGEE. V lost 4 bases and J 5 bases, leaving 14 bases between the germline ends. CDR3 coding DNA: TGTGCCAGCAGCACGATCGTCTTGGGAGATACGCAGTATTTT. This sequence encodes CASSTIVLGDTQYF.

This clonotype was counted a few times. V gene TRBV12-2 combines with J gene TRBJ1-1; TRBD1 is the table's D call and was not checked against the DNA. TRBV12-2 is labeled a pseudogene. This CDR3 is built from 21 residues. CDR3 sequence: CASRLVVGRTGSRSLNTEAFF. CDR3 sequence (DNA): TGTGCAAGTCGCTTAGTAGTAGGCAGGACAGGGTCCCGCTCATTGAACACTGAAGCTTTCTTT.

This clonotype was recorded at least ten times. The chain employs TRBV9 and TRBJ1-1; D perhaps matches TRBD1 (5 bases). CDR3 length: 14 amino acids. Deletions cut 2 bases from V and 3 bases from J, with 11 bases between. CDR1 and CDR2 (germline): SGDLS, YYNGEE. CDR3 residues: CASSVRGWDTEAFF. Written as DNA, the CDR3 is TGTGCCAGCAGCGTCCGGGGGTGGGACACTGAAGCTTTCTTT. Combining the CDR3 with reference TRBV9 and TRBJ1-1 gives the whole variable domain DSGVTQTPKHLITATGQRVTLRCSPRSGDLSVYWYQQSLDQGLQFLIQYYNGEERAKGNILERFSAQQFPDLHSELNLSSLELGDSALYFCASSVRGWDTEAFFGQGTRLTVV.

This clonotype occurred many times. The chain joins TRBV9 to TRBJ2-2, with D tentatively TRBD1 (5 bases). CDR3 length: 17 amino acids. Looked up from germline, CDR1 is SGDLS and CDR2 is YYNGEE. Deletions cut 0 bases from V and 1 base from J, with 13 bases between. CDR3: CASSVVSGWMNTGELFF. The CDR3 DNA is TGTGCCAGCAGCGTAGTGTCAGGGTGGATGAACACCGGGGAGCTGTTTTTT.

This clonotype has ten or more counts. The chain combines TRBV9 with TRBJ2-2; no clear D. There are 13 residues in the CDR3. Between the trimmed V and J ends, which lost 3 bases and 0 bases, there was a span of 3 bases. Germline CDR1 and CDR2: SGDLS and YYNGEE. CDR3 sequence (DNA): TGTGCCAGCAGCGCCGCGAACACCGGGGAGCTGTTTTTT. The encoded protein is CASSAANTGELFF.

Ten or more counts support this clonotype. The chain has TRBV9 and TRBJ2-6, with 7 positions matching TRBD1. CDR1 SGDLS and CDR2 YYNGEE come from the germline V gene. This CDR3 has 15 residues. The V gene end was trimmed by 4 bases and the J gene end by 0 bases; junction bases not matched to a gene: 1. CDR3 in amino acids: CASSRQGSGANVLTF. In nucleotides, the CDR3 is TGTGCCAGCAGCCGACAGGGCTCTGGGGCCAACGTCCTGACTTTC.

At least ten counts were recorded for this clonotype. This chain links TRBV9 with TRBJ2-3; D call uncertain. The CDR3 is made up of 14 amino acids. Germline V CDR1 and CDR2: SGDLS, YYNGEE. V was clipped by 0 bases and J by 4 bases, with 9 bases between them. In DNA form, the CDR3 reads TGTGCCAGCAGCGTAGTTGCGAGCCCAGATACGCAGTATTTT. Translation: CASSVVASPDTQYF.

This clonotype was found many times. The chain carries TRBV9 and TRBJ2-3, with 9 nucleotides matching TRBD2. The trim removed 0 bases at V and 0 bases at J, leaving 5 bases unmatched. Per the germline V gene, CDR1 is SGDLS and CDR2 is YYNGEE. This CDR3 is built from 17 residues. The CDR3 spells CASSVGPSGRSTDTQYF. CDR3 in DNA: TGTGCCAGCAGCGTAGGCCCCAGCGGGAGGAGCACAGATACGCAGTATTTT.

This clonotype was counted at least ten times. The V call is TRBV9, the J call TRBJ2-5; D is tentatively TRBD1 or TRBD2 (6 bases each). Looked up from germline, CDR1 is SGDLS and CDR2 is YYNGEE. Trimming took off 0 bases at V and 5 bases at J, with 17 bases between the two ends. This CDR3 is 16 amino acids long. DNA of the CDR3: TGTGCCAGCAGCGTAGGGTCATGGGGGGCGCAGGAGACCCAGTACTTC. Translating it yields CASSVGSWGAQETQYF.

The chain joins TRBV9 to TRBJ2-5, with D possibly being TRBD1 or TRBD2 (6 bases each). The CDR3 consists of 15 residues. Looked up from germline, CDR1 is SGDLS and CDR2 is YYNGEE. V lost 4 bases to trimming and J lost 2 bases, with 15 bases between them. For the CDR3, the DNA is TGTGCCAGCAGCTTAGGGGGGACCCCACAAGAGACCCAGTACTTC. Amino acids: CASSLGGTPQETQYF.

At least ten counts were recorded for this clonotype. This CDR3 reads CASSELAGSTDTQYF. CDR3 sequence (DNA): TGTGCCAGCAGCGAATTAGCGGGGAGCACAGATACGCAGTATTTT. The chain has TRBV9 and TRBJ2-3, with 8 positions matching TRBD2. V gave up 3 bases and J gave up 0 bases; unmatched junction bases: 3. The V gene's germline CDR1 is SGDLS and CDR2 YYNGEE. This CDR3 spans 15 amino acids.

This clonotype came up many times. The chain recombines TRBV9 with TRBJ1-3; D is undetermined. The CDR3 is made up of 14 amino acids. CDR1 is SGDLS, CDR2 YYNGEE, per germline. V shed 0 bases and J shed 4 bases, with 8 bases lying between them. CDR3 in DNA: TGTGCCAGCAGCGTAGATTTGGAAGGAAACACCATATATTTT. Translation: CASSVDLEGNTIYF.

This clonotype came up many times. The rearrangement links TRBV9 to TRBJ2-3, with TRBD2 matching over 7 bases. Germline V lookup: CDR1 SGDLS, CDR2 YYNGEE. Trimming removed 1 base from V and 2 bases from J; junction bases left unmatched: 7. The CDR3 has 16 amino acids. The CDR3, as DNA: TGTGCCAGCAGCGTACCCTCCCGGGGGGTCACAGATACGCAGTATTTT. Amino acid sequence: CASSVPSRGVTDTQYF.

This clonotype has ten or more counts. The chain combines TRBV9 with TRBJ2-1; TRBD1 matches at 9 bases. The trim removed 7 bases at V and 0 bases at J, leaving 5 bases unmatched. Germline assignment: CDR1 SGDLS and CDR2 YYNGEE. The CDR3 is 15 amino acids. The CDR3 region is CASGRGQGSYNEQFF. In DNA, the CDR3 is TGTGCCAGCGGCCGGGGACAGGGCTCCTACAATGAGCAGTTCTTC.

This clonotype was detected many times. The chain couples TRBV9 to TRBJ2-1; D is unclear. CDR1 and CDR2 (germline): SGDLS, YYNGEE. The CDR3 is 13 residues long. Between the trimmed V and J ends, which lost 4 bases and 8 bases, there was a span of 13 bases. The CDR3 protein is CASSLRPMYEQFF. CDR3 bases: TGTGCCAGCAGCCTCCGACCCATGTATGAGCAGTTCTTC.

This clonotype has at least ten counts. The V gene is TRBV9, the J gene TRBJ1-2; unclear D gene. This CDR3 is built from 13 residues. Trimming pared 4 bases from V and 4 bases from J, leaving 11 bases between. The germline gives CDR1 SGDLS, CDR2 YYNGEE. The CDR3 nucleotides read TGTGCCAGCAGCCCCCCGCCCCTCTATGGCTACACCTTC. It translates to CASSPPPLYGYTF.

By share, this clonotype ranks as medium-sized. The V gene is TRBV9, the J gene TRBJ2-2, with TRBD2 as a possible D gene (6 bases). The CDR3 runs to 15 residues. With 3 bases removed from V and 4 bases from J, the gap between germline ends came to 13 bases. Germline values: CDR1 SGDLS, CDR2 YYNGEE. CDR3 residues: CASSGGLLGTGELFF. In nucleotides, the CDR3 is TGTGCCAGCAGCGGGGGACTTCTAGGCACCGGGGAGCTGTTTTTT.

The table lists this clonotype with many counts. This chain uses TRBV9 with TRBJ2-1; 8 bases match TRBD2. With V trimmed by 0 bases and J by 8 bases, 16 bases remained unmatched. Looked up from germline, CDR1 is SGDLS and CDR2 is YYNGEE. The CDR3 sequence is 18 residues long. CDR3 sequence reads: CASSVGAQVASGRYEQFF. CDR3 in DNA: TGTGCCAGCAGCGTAGGGGCCCAGGTCGCTAGCGGGCGATATGAGCAGTTCTTC.

This clonotype was detected many times. V gene TRBV9 combines with J gene TRBJ2-1, with D maybe TRBD2 (5 bases). In germline, CDR1 is SGDLS, CDR2 YYNGEE. The germline V and J ends were trimmed by 2 bases and 5 bases, with 14 bases remaining between them. This CDR3 has 15 residues. CDR3 loop: CASSVGAELHNEQFF. In nucleotides, the CDR3 is TGTGCCAGCAGCGTGGGAGCGGAGCTACACAATGAGCAGTTCTTC. Variable domain in full (rest from reference TRBV9 and TRBJ2-1): DSGVTQTPKHLITATGQRVTLRCSPRSGDLSVYWYQQSLDQGLQFLIQYYNGEERAKGNILERFSAQQFPDLHSELNLSSLELGDSALYFCASSVGAELHNEQFFGPGTRLTVL.